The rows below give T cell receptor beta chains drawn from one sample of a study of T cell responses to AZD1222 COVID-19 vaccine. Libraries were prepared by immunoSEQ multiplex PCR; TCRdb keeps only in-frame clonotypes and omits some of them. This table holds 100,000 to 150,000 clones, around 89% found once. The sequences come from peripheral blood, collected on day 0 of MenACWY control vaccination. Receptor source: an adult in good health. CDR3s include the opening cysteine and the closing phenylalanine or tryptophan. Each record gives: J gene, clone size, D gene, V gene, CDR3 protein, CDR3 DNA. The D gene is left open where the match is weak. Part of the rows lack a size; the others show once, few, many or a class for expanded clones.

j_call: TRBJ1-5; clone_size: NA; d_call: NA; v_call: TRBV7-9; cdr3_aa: CASSLAGSGNQPQHF; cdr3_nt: TGTGCCAGCAGCTTAGCAGGGTCGGGAAATCAGCCCCAGCATTTT
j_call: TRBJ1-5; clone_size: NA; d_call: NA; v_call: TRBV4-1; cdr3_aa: CASSQESQVNQPQHF; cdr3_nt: TGCGCCAGCAGCCAAGAGAGCCAGGTGAATCAGCCCCAGCATTTT
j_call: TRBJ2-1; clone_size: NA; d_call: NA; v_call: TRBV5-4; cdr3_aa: CASSLDRDQSYNEQFF; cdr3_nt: TGTGCCAGCAGCTTAGATCGGGACCAGTCCTACAATGAGCAGTTCTTC
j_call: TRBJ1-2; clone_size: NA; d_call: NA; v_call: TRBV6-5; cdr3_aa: CASSYDPTGGYTF; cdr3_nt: TGTGCCAGCAGTTACGACCCAACGGGGGGCTACACCTTC
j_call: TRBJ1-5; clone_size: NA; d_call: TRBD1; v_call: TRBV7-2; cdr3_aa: CASSLAQGADQPQHF; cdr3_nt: TGTGCCAGCAGCTTAGCACAGGGGGCCGATCAGCCCCAGCATTTT
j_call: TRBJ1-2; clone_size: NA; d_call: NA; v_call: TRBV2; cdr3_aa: CASSSDSLYGYTF; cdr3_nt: TGTGCCAGCAGTTCGGACAGTTTGTACGGCTACACCTTC
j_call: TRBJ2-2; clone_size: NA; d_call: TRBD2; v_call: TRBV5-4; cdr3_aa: CASSWGEWGSGRSGELFF; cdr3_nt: TGTGCCAGCAGCTGGGGAGAATGGGGTAGCGGGAGATCCGGGGAGCTGTTTTTT
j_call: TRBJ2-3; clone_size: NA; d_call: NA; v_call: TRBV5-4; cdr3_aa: CASSLSEAADTQYF; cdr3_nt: TGTGCCAGCAGCTTGTCTGAAGCGGCAGATACGCAGTATTTT
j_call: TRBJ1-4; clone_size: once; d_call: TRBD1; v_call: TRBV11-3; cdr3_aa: CASSIQGLGNEKLFF; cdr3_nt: TGTGCCAGCAGCATACAGGGGCTGGGTAATGAAAAACTGTTTTTT
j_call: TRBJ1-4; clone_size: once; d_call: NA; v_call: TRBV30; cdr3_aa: CAWSVLWGRTNEKLFF; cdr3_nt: TGTGCCTGGAGTGTACTTTGGGGACGCACTAATGAAAAACTGTTTTTT
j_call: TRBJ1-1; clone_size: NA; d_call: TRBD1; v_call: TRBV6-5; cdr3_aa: CASSYSEGARKTFF; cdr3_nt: TGTGCCAGCAGTTACTCGGAGGGGGCGCGGAAAACTTTCTTT
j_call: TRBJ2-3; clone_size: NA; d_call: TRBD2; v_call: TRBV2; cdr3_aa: CASTLDGTNSADTQYF; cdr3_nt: TGTGCCAGCACCCTAGATGGGACTAATTCGGCAGATACGCAGTATTTT
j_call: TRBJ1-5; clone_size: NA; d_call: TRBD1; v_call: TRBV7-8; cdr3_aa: CASSLMPTGNNQPQHF; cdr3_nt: TGTGCCAGCAGCTTAATGCCGACAGGGAACAATCAGCCCCAGCATTTT
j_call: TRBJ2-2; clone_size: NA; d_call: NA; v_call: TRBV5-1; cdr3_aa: CASSLSFGELFF; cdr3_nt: TGCGCCAGCAGCTTGTCGTTCGGGGAGCTGTTTTTT
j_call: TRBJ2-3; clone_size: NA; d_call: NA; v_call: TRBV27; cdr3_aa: CASRAPHRDNTDTQYF; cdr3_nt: TGTGCCAGCAGGGCCCCCCACCGGGACAACACAGATACGCAGTATTTT
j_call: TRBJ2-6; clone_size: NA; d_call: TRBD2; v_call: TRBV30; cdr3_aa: CAWSVGGYGANVLTF; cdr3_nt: TGTGCCTGGAGTGTCGGGGGGTACGGGGCCAACGTCCTGACTTTC
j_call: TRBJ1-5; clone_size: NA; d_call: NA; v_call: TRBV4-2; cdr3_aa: CASSAGPSGGQPQHF; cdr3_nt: TGTGCCAGCAGCGCCGGACCTTCAGGAGGTCAGCCCCAGCATTTT
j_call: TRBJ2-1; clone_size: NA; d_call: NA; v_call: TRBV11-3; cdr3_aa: CASSLGDNEQFF; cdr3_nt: TGTGCCAGCAGCTTAGGCGACAATGAGCAGTTCTTC
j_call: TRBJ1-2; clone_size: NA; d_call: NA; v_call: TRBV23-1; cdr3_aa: CASSHNCRVLTNYGYTF; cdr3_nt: TGCGCCAGCAGTCACAACTGCCGTGTTCTGACTAACTATGGCTACACCTTC
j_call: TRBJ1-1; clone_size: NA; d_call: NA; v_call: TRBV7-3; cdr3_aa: CASSRSVNTEAFF; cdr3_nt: TGTGCCAGCTCCAGGAGTGTGAACACTGAAGCTTTCTTT
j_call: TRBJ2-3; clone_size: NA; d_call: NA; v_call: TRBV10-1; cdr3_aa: CASSSGSTDTQYF; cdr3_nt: TGCGCCAGCTCGAGCGGTAGCACAGATACGCAGTATTTT
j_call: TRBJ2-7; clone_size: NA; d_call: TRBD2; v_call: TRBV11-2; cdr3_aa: CASSLDSSGAYEQYF; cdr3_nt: TGTGCCAGCAGCTTAGATTCTAGCGGCGCCTACGAGCAGTACTTC
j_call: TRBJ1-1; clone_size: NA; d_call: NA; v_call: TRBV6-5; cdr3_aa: CASRPQYKNTEAFF; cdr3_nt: TGTGCCAGCAGGCCCCAGTACAAGAACACTGAAGCTTTCTTT
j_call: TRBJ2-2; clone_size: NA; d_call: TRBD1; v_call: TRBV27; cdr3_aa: CASSSDRVLFSDTGELFF; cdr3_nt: TGTGCCAGCAGTTCAGACAGGGTCCTCTTCTCGGACACCGGGGAGCTGTTTTTT
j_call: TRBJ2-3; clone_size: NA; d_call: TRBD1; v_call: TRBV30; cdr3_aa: CAWNPRDSTSTDTQYF; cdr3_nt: TGTGCCTGGAATCCTCGGGACAGCACTAGCACAGATACGCAGTATTTT
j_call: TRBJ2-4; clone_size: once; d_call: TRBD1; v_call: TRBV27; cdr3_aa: CASSGTGLYIQYF; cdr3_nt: TGTGCCAGCAGTGGGACAGGGCTGTACATTCAGTACTTC
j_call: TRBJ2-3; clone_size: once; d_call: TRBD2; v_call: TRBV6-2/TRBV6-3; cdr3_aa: CASSSGRGTDTQYF; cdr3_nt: TGTGCCAGCAGTAGCGGGAGGGGCACAGATACGCAGTATTTT
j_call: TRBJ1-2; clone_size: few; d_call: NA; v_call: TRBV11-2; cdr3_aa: CASSLVSQGGGGYTF; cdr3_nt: TGTGCCAGCAGCTTAGTTTCTCAGGGTGGAGGAGGCTACACCTTC
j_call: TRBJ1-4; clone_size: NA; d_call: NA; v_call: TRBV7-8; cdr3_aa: CASSETSGYENLFF; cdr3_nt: TGTGCCAGCAGCGAAACTTCAGGGTACGAAAACCTGTTTTTT
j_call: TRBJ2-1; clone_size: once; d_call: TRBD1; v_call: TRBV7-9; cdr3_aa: CASSLGPGGRNEQFF; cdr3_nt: TGTGCCAGCAGCTTAGGTCCAGGGGGCAGGAATGAGCAGTTCTTC
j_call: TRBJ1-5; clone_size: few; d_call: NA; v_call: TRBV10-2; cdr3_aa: CASSPLLNQPQHF; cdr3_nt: TGCGCCAGCAGCCCCTTGTTAAATCAGCCCCAGCATTTT
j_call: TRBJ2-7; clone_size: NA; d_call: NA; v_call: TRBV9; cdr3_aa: CASSVGSSPASYEQYF; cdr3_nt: TGTGCCAGCAGCGTAGGCAGCAGCCCCGCTTCCTACGAGCAGTACTTC
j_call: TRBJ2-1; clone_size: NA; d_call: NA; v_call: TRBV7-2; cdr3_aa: CASSLLSSYNEQFF; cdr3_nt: TGTGCCAGCAGCTTACTCAGCTCCTACAATGAGCAGTTCTTC
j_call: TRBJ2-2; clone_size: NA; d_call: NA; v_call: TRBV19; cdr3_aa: CASSQRRAATNTGELFF; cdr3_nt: TGTGCCAGTAGTCAAAGACGGGCGGCAACGAACACCGGGGAGCTGTTTTTT
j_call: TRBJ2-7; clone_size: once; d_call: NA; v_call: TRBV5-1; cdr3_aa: CASSWGLWGGYEQYF; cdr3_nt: TGCGCCAGCAGCTGGGGGTTGTGGGGCGGCTACGAGCAGTACTTC
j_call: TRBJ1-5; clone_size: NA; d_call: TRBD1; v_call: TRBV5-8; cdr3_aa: CASSVVRGKSAQPQHF; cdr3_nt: TGTGCCAGCAGCGTAGTCAGGGGGAAGAGTGCTCAGCCCCAGCATTTT
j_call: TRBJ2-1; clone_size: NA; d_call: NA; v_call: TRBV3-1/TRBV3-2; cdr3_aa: CASSQDRMTERLQFF; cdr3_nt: TGTGCCAGCAGCCAAGATCGGATGACAGAGAGACTTCAGTTCTTC
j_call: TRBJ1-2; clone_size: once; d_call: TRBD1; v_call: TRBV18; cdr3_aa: CASSPETGGGYGYTF; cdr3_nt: TGTGCCAGCTCACCCGAGACAGGGGGCGGCTATGGCTACACCTTC
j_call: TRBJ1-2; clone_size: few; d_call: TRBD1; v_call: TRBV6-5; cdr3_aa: CASRTGGGNYGYTF; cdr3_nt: TGTGCCAGTAGGACAGGGGGTGGTAACTATGGCTACACCTTC
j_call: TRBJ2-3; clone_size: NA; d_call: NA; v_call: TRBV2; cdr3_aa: CASTATRPRVSDTQYF; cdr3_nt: TGTGCCAGCACGGCCACACGGCCCAGGGTATCAGATACGCAGTATTTT